This T cell receptor (beta chain) is drawn from a study of neurological immune-mediated disorders (dated by TCRdb to about 2019). Background for the entire study: The study compared peripheral blood TCR-beta repertoires of HTLV-I-associated myelopathy (HAM/TSP) patients, multiple sclerosis patients and healthy controls using UMI-based sequencing. The cohort was made up of 65 to 75 subjects, consisting of some 15 HAM/TSP patients, some 35 multiple sclerosis patients and 20 healthy controls. Alongside PBMC samples, the set of approximately 100 TCR-beta libraries contained longitudinal samples, technical triplicates, and paired CD4+ and CD8+ T-cell subsets that had been sorted.

CDR1 SNHLY and CDR2 FYNNEI were looked up in the germline V gene. V loses 3 bases of germline sequence and J loses 6 bases, and the interval between the two ends is 15 bases. The cysteine opens and the phenylalanine closes a CDR3 of 14 amino acids. The entry retains the CDR3 DNA only, 42 bases that are in frame from base 1. Libraries from unsorted PBMCs were made from 2 million PBMCs kept in RNAlater at -80 degrees C until RNA extraction. Peripheral blood underwent Ficoll-Hypaque density gradient centrifugation to isolate PBMCs, which were then cryopreserved in liquid nitrogen. This clonotype was found many times. Its antigen specificity is not known. The record has no base qualities; no much larger clone is one base away. cDNA synthesis used template-switch 5'RACE with a primer carrying a 10-nucleotide random unique molecular identifier tagging each TCR transcript. Every sequencing run yielded over 180 million TCR-beta sequences covering 15-18 subjects. The RNeasy kit was used to extract total RNA. The KAPA Real-time Library Amplification kit was used to amplify TCR-beta VDJ regions with primers for the TCR constant region and the 5'RACE anchor. Sample indexes and Illumina adaptors were added in a first PCR, and a second PCR then increased library yield. After Ampure bead purification, the TCR product of roughly 650 bp was size-selected on a 2% E-gel SizeSelection system. Before pooling, library quality was checked on a Bioanalyzer, concentration was measured with Qubit, and libraries were quantified with the Kapa Library Quantification kit. An Illumina HiSeq 2500 sequenced the libraries paired-end 2 x 150 bp. To increase sequence diversity, roughly 24-31% phiX was spiked into each library pool. As for how the authors treated the data: Quality-filtered reads were processed with the UMI-based MiGEC pipeline, and over 85% of raw TCR sequences were removed by the MiGEC pipeline during error correction. IMGT germline references were used for alignment of VDJ genes, and clonotypes were defined by a unique CDR3 amino acid sequence together with V-J genes. Clonal expansion, Shannon diversity and CDR3 relatedness (CalcPairwiseDistances, ClusterSamples) were evaluated with VDJtools, and phylogenetic trees were built with CLCbio workbench. Using coefficient-of-variation modelling across technical triplicates, the study counted a clone as expanded if it had at least 8 unique UMIs. TCRdb's own reprocessing of the public reads used fastp at Q25 and MiXCR and kept productive beta chains. Each CDR3 protein gets just one entry, which takes the most common genes and DNA from the rows behind it. The V and J calls and clone size come from TCRdb's table, not from the authors' own analysis. Within this sample are about 59,000 distinct CDR3 sequences, with 9.5% to 15% of them counted one time only. Clones ranked in the top ten supply over 8.5% of the sample.

Summary of the overall study and its limitations: No identical CDR3 amino acid sequences were found to be shared among expanded clones across subjects, suggesting that TCR-beta repertoires were private in all groups. TCR clonal expansion was highest in HAM/TSP patients and lowest in MS patients, with MS patients falling below even healthy controls.

The sample taken for sequencing was PBMCs. The sequence was obtained from a woman aged 55-70 years with HTLV-1-associated myelopathy (HAM/TSP). The rearranged chain carries TRBV2 and TRBJ2-7; a tentative D call is TRBD1 (5 bases match). The CDR3 protein is CASSDGQGAREQYF. The DNA sequence is as follows: TGTGCCAGCAGTGACGGGCAGGGTGCGCGCGAGCAGTACTTC. The CDR3, completed at both ends by the reference TRBV2 and TRBJ2-7 genes, gives the full variable domain EPEVTQTPSHQVTQMGQEVILRCVPISNHLYFYWYRQILGQKVEFLVSFYNNEISEKSEIFDDQFSVERPDGSNFTLKIRSTKLEDSAMYFCASSDGQGAREQYFGPGTRLTVT.